The clone carrying this T cell receptor (beta chain) was found a few times. Its target is not known. The sample originates from a study of cytomegalovirus exposure and HLA in healthy donors. Study findings and constraints: Later on, an analysis found that several of the most significant clusters appeared to be linked to common viral pathogens, which included parvovirus B19. Sequencing depth roughly uniform across donors was assumed in presence/absence analyses. TCR beta chain V- and J-gene trimming was linked, in a later analysis, to a missense variant in DCLRE1C.

The PCR was carried out with 60 Vbeta primers and 13 Jbeta primers. Here immunoSEQ multiplex PCR was the method, and the copy in TCRdb shows in-frame clones only, minus some. The sample gives approximately 150,000 clones, 65% to 70% of which show up once; about 10% is in the top ten. The specimen sequenced was PBMCs. This clonotype originated in a man aged 30-40 years in good health and CMV-seropositive.

The CDR3 nucleotides are TGTGCCAGCAGGGAGGGACAGGCGAACACTGAAGCTTTCTTT. Encoded protein: CASREGQANTEAFF. The chain has TRBV6-1 and TRBJ1-1; TRBD1 agrees at 8 bases. The V and J ends lost 6 bases and 1 base, in that order; junction bases with no gene match: 4. Germline loops: CDR1 MNHNS, CDR2 SASEGT. The CDR3 runs to 14 residues.